This entry is about one TCR beta chain. This table comes from immunoSEQ multiplex PCR, and its TCRdb copy is limited to in-frame clones, with some not included. Altogether about 190,000 clones are present, approximately 79% being singletons, with the ten largest covering roughly 12%. This specimen comes from a study of blood T cell repertoires in COVID-19. The CDR3 contains 18 residues. The sequenced sample was peripheral blood. The receptor was derived from a woman aged 45 to 65 with acute or convalescent COVID-19. V is TRBV21-1 and J is TRBJ2-7; the D call in the table, TRBD1, was not verified against the DNA. TRBV21-1 is a listed pseudogene. CDR3 coding DNA: TGTGCCAGCAGCAGAGACCATCCCGGGACAGGGGTAAACGACGAGCAGTACTTC. Protein product: CASSRDHPGTGVNDEQYF.